This T cell receptor beta chain was found in a study of metastatic and nonmetastatic thyroid tumors. The wider study: The study looked at repertoires side by side in blood and in tumor or nodule tissue from malignant and benign thyroid patients. Notes on the study in general: According to reports, the diversity of TCR beta was significantly higher in malignant thyroid tumors than in benign nodules, and this held in both blood and tumor samples.

No treatment of any kind had been given to any patient before thyroid surgery. In this sample, this clone is medium-sized (0.01 to 0.1%). The antigen is undetermined. V lost 0 bases to trimming and J lost 7 bases, with 9 bases between them. Germline V gives CDR1 MGHRA, CDR2 YSYEKL. This CDR3 is 14 amino acids long. Per the authors' pipeline: Building a distant-metastasis classifier for papillary thyroid cancer drew on CDR3 differences across clinicopathological groups. Through MiXCR, TCRdb re-clonotyped the PCR reads. TCRdb, not the authors, supplied the V and J calls. The sample yields about 20,000 clones, 34% seen once.

J is TRBJ1-4 and V is TRBV4-1; D is possibly TRBD1 (5 bases). The TCR was taken from a male donor with papillary thyroid cancer or a benign thyroid nodule (not recorded which). Some clones in this sample may be carry-over from other donors' samples. The sample consisted of tumor tissue. CDR3 nucleotides: TGCGCCAGCAGCCAAGATAAGAGGGGTGAAAAACTGTTTTTT. Its translation is CASSQDKRGEKLFF.